This T cell receptor beta chain was sequenced in a study of identical twins. MiXCR was run by TCRdb on the 5' RACE reads, yielding one entry per CDR3 protein. The sample shows more than 200,000 distinct CDR3 sequences, roughly a tenth of them seen only once. This clonotype has more than one count but fewer than ten. Its antigen is unidentified. Germline V gene data show CDR1 as MNHEY and CDR2 as SVGEGT. V was trimmed by 5 bases and J by 9 bases, leaving 10 bases between them. CDR3 size: 12 residues. Study observations and caveats: Invariant T cells like MAIT and iNKT could partly confound the zero-insertion analyses.

The chain couples TRBV6-2 or TRBV6-3 to TRBJ2-2; D uncertain. The TCR originated in a woman aged 18-29 years in good health. Input material: memory (CD45RO+) T cells sorted from blood. CDR3 in amino acids: CASSIGHRELFF. The CDR3, as DNA: TGTGCCAGCAGTATAGGCCACCGGGAGCTGTTTTTT.